This paragraph covers one T cell receptor (beta chain) sequence. Its antigen is undetermined. In the PCR, 60 Vbeta and 13 Jbeta primers were used. Generated by immunoSEQ multiplex PCR, the TCRdb table keeps only in-frame clones and is missing some. The specimen's table records approximately 120,000 clones. Germline V CDR1 and CDR2: SGHNT, YYREEE (reference sequence). CDR3 size: 14 residues. V gave up 4 bases and J gave up 5 bases; unmatched junction bases: 6. The data stem from a study of cytomegalovirus exposure and HLA in healthy donors. Samples came from healthy bone marrow donors. Broader study findings: In a later analysis, specific HLA alleles were associated with about 18,000 TCR beta sequences at a 0.05 false discovery rate. Highly shared sequence variants in one cluster were likely a sequencing artifact.

The V call is TRBV5-4, the J call TRBJ2-1; TRBD2 aligns across 7 bases. What was sequenced was PBMCs. This sequence was found in a man aged 25 to 40 in good health and CMV-seronegative. CDR3 nucleotides: TGTGCCAGCAGCACAACCCTAGCGGACAATGAGCAGTTCTTC. It codes for CASSTTLADNEQFF.